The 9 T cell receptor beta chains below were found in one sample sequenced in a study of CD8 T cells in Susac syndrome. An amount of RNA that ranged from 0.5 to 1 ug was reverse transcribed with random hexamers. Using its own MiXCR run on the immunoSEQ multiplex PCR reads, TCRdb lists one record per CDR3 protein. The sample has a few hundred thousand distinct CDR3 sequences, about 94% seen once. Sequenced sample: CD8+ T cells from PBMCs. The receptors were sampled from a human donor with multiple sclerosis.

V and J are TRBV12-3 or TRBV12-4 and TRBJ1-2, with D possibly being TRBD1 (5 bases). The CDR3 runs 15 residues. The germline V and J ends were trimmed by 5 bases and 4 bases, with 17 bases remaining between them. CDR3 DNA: TGTGCCAGCAGTGGTCACAGGTCCTGGGGCTATGGCTACACCTTC. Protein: CASSGHRSWGYGYTF.

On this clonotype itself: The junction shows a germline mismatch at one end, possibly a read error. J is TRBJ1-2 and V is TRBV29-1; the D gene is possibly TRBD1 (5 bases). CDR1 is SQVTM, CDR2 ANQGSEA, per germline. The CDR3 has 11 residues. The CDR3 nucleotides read TGCAGCGTTGAAGGTGGGACGGGCAACGCCTTC. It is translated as CSVEGGTGNAF.

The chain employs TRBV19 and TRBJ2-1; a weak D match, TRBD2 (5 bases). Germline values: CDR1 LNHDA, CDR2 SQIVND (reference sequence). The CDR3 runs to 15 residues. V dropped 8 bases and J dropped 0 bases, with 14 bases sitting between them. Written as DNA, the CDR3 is TGTGCCAGTGAGGCGGGCCCCAGCTCCTACAATGAGCAGTTCTTC. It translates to CASEAGPSSYNEQFF.

CDR3 nucleotides: TGTGCCAGCAGCTTGGACTCGGGACAGAAAAAACTGTTTTTT. Amino acids: CASSLDSGQKKLFF. The chain is built from TRBV7-9 and TRBJ1-4; TRBD1 matches at 7 bases. The CDR3 contains 14 residues. The germline V gene encodes CDR1 SEHNR and CDR2 FQNEAQ (reference sequence). The V gene end was trimmed by 3 bases and the J gene end by 9 bases; junction bases not matched to a gene: 7.

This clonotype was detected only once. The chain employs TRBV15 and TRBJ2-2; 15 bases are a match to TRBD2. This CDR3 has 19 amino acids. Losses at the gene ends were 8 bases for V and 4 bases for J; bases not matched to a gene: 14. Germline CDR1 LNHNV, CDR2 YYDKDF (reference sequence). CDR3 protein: CATGTWGLAGGGFTGELFF. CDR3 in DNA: TGTGCCACCGGGACTTGGGGACTAGCGGGAGGCGGTTTCACCGGGGAGCTGTTTTTT.

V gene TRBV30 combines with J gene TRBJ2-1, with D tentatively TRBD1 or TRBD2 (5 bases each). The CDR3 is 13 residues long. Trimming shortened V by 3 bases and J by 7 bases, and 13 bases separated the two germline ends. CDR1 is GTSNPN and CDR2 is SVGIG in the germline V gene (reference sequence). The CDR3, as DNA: TGTGCCTGGAGCGCCATGGGGGTGAATGAGCAGTTCTTC. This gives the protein CAWSAMGVNEQFF.

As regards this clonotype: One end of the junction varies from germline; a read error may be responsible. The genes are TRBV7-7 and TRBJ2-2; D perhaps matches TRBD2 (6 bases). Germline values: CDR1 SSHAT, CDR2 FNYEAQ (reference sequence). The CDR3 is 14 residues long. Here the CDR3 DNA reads TGTGCTAGCAGCTTAGGGACTGAGACCGGGGAGCTGTTTTTT. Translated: CASSLGTETGELFF.

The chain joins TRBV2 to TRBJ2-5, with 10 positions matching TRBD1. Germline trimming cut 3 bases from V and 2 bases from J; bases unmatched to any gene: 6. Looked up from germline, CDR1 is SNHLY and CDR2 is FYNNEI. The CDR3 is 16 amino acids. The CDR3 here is CASSDPWDRGQETQYF. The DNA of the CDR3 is TGTGCCAGCAGTGATCCATGGGACAGGGGTCAAGAGACCCAGTACTTC.

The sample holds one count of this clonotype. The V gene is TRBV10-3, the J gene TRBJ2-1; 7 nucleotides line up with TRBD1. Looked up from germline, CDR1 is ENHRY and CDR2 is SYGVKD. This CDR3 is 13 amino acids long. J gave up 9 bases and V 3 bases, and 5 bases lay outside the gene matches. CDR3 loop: CAISDGRGPEQFF. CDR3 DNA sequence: TGTGCCATCAGTGATGGAAGGGGGCCTGAGCAGTTCTTC.